This T cell receptor beta chain was sequenced in a study of beta chain features in type 1 diabetes. Study outcomes and limitations: Highly expressing activated T cells could be over-counted with a cDNA template. Any PCR bias toward short templates would affect both groups alike.

This clone was detected a few times. Antigen: not known. Isolated RNA was reverse transcribed in full, so expressed TCRB transcripts were sequenced. Some clones are missing from TCRdb's copy, which holds only in-frame ones; the method was immunoSEQ multiplex PCR. The data show about 620,000 clones, about 14% seen once. Sequences were obtained from naive CD4+ T cells from blood. This clonotype was sampled from a man aged 18 to 35 in good health.

Here the CDR3 reads CASSQWSSDTQYF. DNA for the CDR3: TGCGCCAGCAGCCAGTGGAGCTCAGATACGCAGTATTTT. The genes are TRBV4-1 and TRBJ2-3; D unresolved. V was pared by 3 bases and J by 4 bases, with 8 bases between. Germline CDR1 MGHRA, CDR2 YSYEKL. The CDR3 is 13 residues long.